The 24 T cell receptor beta chains listed next were all sequenced from one sample in a study of human T cells and chemical hapten exposure. One entry per CDR3 protein results from TCRdb running MiXCR on the RACE reads. The sample includes some 360,000 distinct CDR3 sequences, less than 6.5% of them seen just once. The sample's time point: pre-sensitization, week 0. Described treatment: therapeutic diphenylcyclopropenone sensitization with weekly scalp DPC. Source: whole blood, taken in connection with sensitization to the hapten diphenylcyclopropenone (DPC). Source of these receptors: a woman aged 45-65 years with alopecia areata. Some clones in this sample may be carry-over from other donors' samples.

This clonotype was seen at least ten times. The rearrangement joins TRBV9 to TRBJ2-7; TRBD1 aligns across 10 bases. The CDR3 loop spans 14 amino acids. V trimming: 7 bases; J trimming: 6 bases; junction bases outside the gene matches: 10. Germline CDR1 and CDR2: SGDLS and YYNGEE. As DNA, the CDR3 is TGTGCCAGCGCTAGGTCCGGGACAGGGGTCGAGCAGTACTTC. Its protein is CASARSGTGVEQYF.

This clonotype was observed at least ten times. The chain combines TRBV10-3 with TRBJ2-7; TRBD1 agrees at 8 bases. V shed 5 bases, J shed 2 bases, and the junction held 5 bases outside the gene matches. The V gene's germline CDR1 is ENHRY and CDR2 SYGVKD. This CDR3 region has 14 residues. CDR3 sequence reads: CAISPGTGTYEQYF. In DNA form, the CDR3 reads TGTGCCATCAGTCCCGGGACAGGAACCTACGAGCAGTACTTC.

This clonotype has more than one count but fewer than ten. This sequence joins TRBV7-9 and TRBJ2-3; 13 nucleotides match TRBD2. From germline, CDR1 is SEHNR and CDR2 FQNEAQ (reference sequence). J gave up 10 bases and V 0 bases, and 10 bases lay outside the gene matches. The CDR3 covers 17 residues. The chain's CDR3 is CASSLATGTSGARAQYF. CDR3 in DNA: TGTGCCAGCAGCTTAGCCACCGGGACTAGCGGGGCACGAGCGCAGTATTTT.

This clonotype was seen more than once but under ten times. The chain is built from TRBV6-5 and TRBJ2-2, with D hard to call. Per germline, CDR1 MNHEY and CDR2 SVGAGI. The CDR3 runs 17 residues. V shed 2 bases and J shed 0 bases, with 13 bases lying between them. The CDR3 here is CASSYGLGRANTGELFF. The CDR3, as DNA: TGTGCCAGCAGTTACGGGTTAGGCCGGGCGAACACCGGGGAGCTGTTTTTT.

This clonotype was counted a few times. The chain links TRBV3-1 to TRBJ2-1; maybe TRBD1 (6 bases). Per germline, CDR1 LGHDT and CDR2 YNNKEL (reference sequence). Trimming took 1 base from V and 7 from J, leaving 14 bases between them. The CDR3 contains 15 residues. CDR3 DNA sequence: TGTGCCAGCAGCCAAGTATCAGGGGCAAAGAATGAGCAGTTCTTC. Translating it yields CASSQVSGAKNEQFF.

The chain couples TRBV5-1 to TRBJ1-2; maybe TRBD1 (6 bases). Germline V CDR1 and CDR2: SGHRS, YFSETQ. The CDR3 sequence is 16 residues long. V shed 0 bases and J shed 2 bases, with 14 bases lying between them. CDR3 nucleotides: TGCGCCAGCAGCTTGGGTTTAAGCGGACAGAACTATGGCTACACCTTC. Translation gives CASSLGLSGQNYGYTF.

In its sample, this clonotype was seen many times. The chain employs TRBV5-1 and TRBJ1-1; D may be TRBD1 (5 bases). CDR1 and CDR2 from the germline V gene are SGHRS and YFSETQ. The CDR3 has 11 amino acids. V was trimmed by 3 bases and J by 6 bases, leaving 6 bases between them. CDR3: CASSWGAEAFF. CDR3 DNA: TGCGCCAGCAGCTGGGGCGCTGAAGCTTTCTTT.

This clonotype was counted between two and nine times. The V call is TRBV6-6, the J call TRBJ2-1, with D uncertain. Trimming left V 1 base short and J 5 bases short, with 3 bases between. CDR3 length equals 12 residues. CDR1 is MNHNY and CDR2 is SVGAGI in the germline V gene (reference sequence). In DNA form, the CDR3 reads TGTGCCAGCAGTTACTTGAACAATGAGCAGTTCTTC. As protein: CASSYLNNEQFF.

The V gene is TRBV4-1, the J gene TRBJ2-7, with unresolved D. Trimming took off 4 bases at V and 6 bases at J, with 10 bases between the two ends. This CDR3 contains 12 residues. CDR1 and CDR2 (germline): MGHRA, YSYEKL. CDR3 sequence: CASSPPASEQYF. For the CDR3, the DNA is TGCGCCAGCAGCCCACCTGCGTCCGAGCAGTACTTC.

This clonotype occurred a few times. The chain employs TRBV6-2 or TRBV6-3 and TRBJ2-7, with 7 bases lining up with TRBD2. The CDR3 totals 13 residues. Losses at the gene ends were 8 bases for V and 2 bases for J; bases not matched to a gene: 6. Germline V lookup: CDR1 MNHEY, CDR2 SVGEGT. The CDR3 DNA is TGTGCCAGCGGGAGGGGAATAACCTACGAGCAGTACTTC. Encoded protein: CASGRGITYEQYF.

This clonotype has ten or more counts. The chain employs TRBV6-5 and TRBJ2-1, with 8 bases aligning to TRBD1. J lost 6 bases, V lost 2 bases, and 6 bases had no gene match. The CDR3 covers 15 residues. Germline V gene data show CDR1 as MNHEY and CDR2 as SVGAGI. The CDR3 region is CASSYPTGVGNEQFF. The CDR3, as DNA: TGTGCCAGCAGTTACCCGACAGGGGTGGGCAATGAGCAGTTCTTC.

Only a few counts were recorded for this clonotype. The V gene is TRBV20-1, the J gene TRBJ2-3; no reliable D call. Germline CDR1 DFQATT, CDR2 SNEGSKA (reference sequence). The V end was cut by 3 bases, the J end by 5 bases, with 21 bases between. There are 16 residues in the CDR3. CDR3 amino acids: CSARSAWKEGIDTQYF. The CDR3 coding sequence is TGCAGTGCTAGGTCCGCGTGGAAAGAAGGGATAGATACGCAGTATTTT.

This clonotype was recorded many times. The V gene is TRBV18, the J gene TRBJ2-3; 8 nucleotides align to TRBD2. V trimming: 3 bases; J trimming: 5 bases; junction bases outside the gene matches: 7. Germline V gene data show CDR1 as KGHSH and CDR2 as LQKENI. This CDR3 comprises 15 residues. The CDR3: CASSPYGGAEDTQYF. For the CDR3, the DNA is TGTGCCAGCTCACCGTACGGGGGGGCTGAAGATACGCAGTATTTT.

This clonotype was counted at least ten times. J is TRBJ2-1 and V is TRBV12-3 or TRBV12-4, with D perhaps TRBD1 or TRBD2 (6 bases each). The CDR3 runs to 14 residues. V was shortened by 6 bases and J by 7 bases, with 16 bases between the two germline ends. The CDR3 DNA follows: TGTGCCAGCAGACCGCTAGGAGGGGGGAATGAGCAGTTCTTC. Translated: CASRPLGGGNEQFF.

The chain employs TRBV12-3 or TRBV12-4 and TRBJ2-6; 7 bases fit TRBD2. The CDR3 contains 14 residues. V was pared by 6 bases and J by 7 bases, with 6 bases of the junction left unmatched. The CDR3 here is CASSPGGRANVLTF. The CDR3 DNA reads TGTGCCAGCAGCCCGGGGGGACGAGCCAACGTCCTGACTTTC.

The rearrangement uses TRBV29-1 and TRBJ1-2; TRBD1 is a possible D gene (6 bases). This CDR3 region has 11 residues. With 6 bases removed from V and 6 bases from J, the gap between germline ends came to 11 bases. The germline gives CDR1 SQVTM, CDR2 ANQGSEA. The CDR3 region is CSVPDRHGYTF. The CDR3 region has the DNA TGCAGCGTCCCGGACAGACATGGCTACACCTTC.

This clonotype was counted a few times. The chain carries TRBV7-9 and TRBJ1-1, with 9 bases identical to TRBD1. V shed 5 bases and J 3 bases; nucleotides not matched to a gene: 13. This CDR3 contains 17 residues. Germline CDR1 SEHNR, CDR2 FQNEAQ (reference sequence). CDR3 nucleotides: TGTGCCAGCAGCGAAGTTGGACAGGGGTTAAGGTACACTGAAGCTTTCTTT. Translating it yields CASSEVGQGLRYTEAFF.

The V and J genes are TRBV6-5 and TRBJ1-1; D is uncertain. The CDR3 runs to 13 residues. V lost 4 bases and J 4 bases, leaving 10 bases between the germline ends. The germline CDR1 and CDR2 sequences are MNHEY and SVGAGI. CDR3 residues: CASSSQLGTEAFF. CDR3 in DNA: TGTGCCAGCAGTTCCCAGCTAGGCACTGAAGCTTTCTTT.

The chain couples TRBV7-2 to TRBJ2-7, with 8 bases that match TRBD2. This CDR3 contains 15 residues. Trimming removed 3 bases from V and 2 bases from J; junction bases left unmatched: 6. Germline loops: CDR1 SGHTA, CDR2 FQGNSA. The CDR3 DNA reads as TGTGCCAGCAGCTTCAGCTTAGCGGGGCCCTACGAGCAGTACTTC. It translates to CASSFSLAGPYEQYF.

The chain recombines TRBV28 with TRBJ2-3; weak D call: TRBD2 (5 bases). Trimming stripped 8 bases from V and 6 bases from J, with 24 bases between. Germline lookup yields CDR1 MDHEN and CDR2 SYDVKM. The length of the CDR3 is 16 residues. CDR3 nucleotides: TGTGCCAGCGCCCCGGGCAGCGGCCCGGGGTTGGATACGCAGTATTTT. Residues: CASAPGSGPGLDTQYF.

This clonotype turned up a few times. The CDR3 loop is CASSYRQGGYTF. CDR3 nucleotide sequence: TGTGCCAGCAGTTACCGACAGGGGGGCTACACCTTC. The rearrangement links TRBV7-8 to TRBJ1-2; 8 nucleotides match TRBD1. Germline loops: CDR1 SGHVS, CDR2 FQNEAQ. With 6 bases clipped from V and 8 bases from J, the junction kept 5 bases outside the gene matches. This CDR3 comprises 12 residues.

This clonotype showed up just a few times. The rearrangement uses TRBV27 and TRBJ1-2; D is ambiguous. Germline loops: CDR1 MNHEY, CDR2 SMNVEV (reference sequence). The CDR3 sequence is 14 residues long. The ends were cut back, 2 bases at V and 0 bases at J, with 7 bases in the middle. Here the CDR3 reads CASSLASTNYGYTF. CDR3 DNA sequence: TGTGCCAGCAGTTTAGCCAGTACTAACTATGGCTACACCTTC.

This clonotype was observed many times. V gene TRBV7-3 combines with J gene TRBJ1-1, with 9 bases that match TRBD1. The CDR3 consists of 15 residues. V shed 3 bases and J 3 bases; nucleotides not matched to a gene: 5. Looked up from germline, CDR1 is SGHTA and CDR2 is FQGTGA. The CDR3 is CASSLRDREYTEAFF. CDR3 coding DNA: TGTGCCAGCAGCTTGAGGGACAGGGAGTACACTGAAGCTTTCTTT.

This clonotype was counted many times. This chain links TRBV7-9 with TRBJ2-3; 7 bases are a match to TRBD2. V lost 4 bases, J lost 3 bases, and 10 bases stayed unmatched. Germline V gives CDR1 SEHNR, CDR2 FQNEAQ (reference sequence). The CDR3 has 16 amino acids. CDR3 in DNA: TGTGCCAGCAGCTATGGACTAGTCTTTGATACAGATACGCAGTATTTT. It translates to CASSYGLVFDTDTQYF.